A selection of T cell receptor beta chains follows, all from one sample in a study of blood T cell repertoires in COVID-19. The assay was immunoSEQ multiplex PCR, and TCRdb's table has in-frame clones only and misses some. The repertoire holds 260,000 or so clones, with around 90% as singletons. Sample: peripheral blood. These receptors were taken from a human donor in a cohort sampled during active COVID-19. The CDR3 runs from the conserved cysteine through the conserved F or W. The order of the fields is V gene, D gene, J gene, CDR3 length, clone size, CDR3 DNA, CDR3 protein. D genes are given only for firm matches. Some rows mark clone size as missing; the rest say once, few, many or name a class of expanded clone.

>TRBV5-1|-|TRBJ1-1|13|-
TGCGCCAGCAAGTTTGGGGGCGGCACTGAAGCTTTCTTT
CASKFGGGTEAFF
>TRBV5-1|TRBD1|TRBJ1-5|17|-
TGCGCCAGCAGCTTGGGAACAGGGGCCGGGGTCAATCAGCCCCAGCATTTT
CASSLGTGAGVNQPQHF
>TRBV19|TRBD1|TRBJ2-3|14|-
TGTGCCAGTAGTCTCCGTCCGGGACAGCTAACGCAGTATTTT
CASSLRPGQLTQYF
>TRBV3-1/TRBV3-2|-|TRBJ2-5|13|-
TGTGCCAGCAGCCGATGGACAGAGGAGACCCAGTACTTC
CASSRWTEETQYF
>TRBV4-3|-|TRBJ1-4|15|-
TGCGCCAGCAGCCAAGACGAAGCGGAGAATGAAAAACTGTTTTTT
CASSQDEAENEKLFF
>TRBV5-5|-|TRBJ1-4|16|-
TGTGCCAGCAGCTTGATAGAGCTTGCAACTAATGAAAAACTGTTTTTT
CASSLIELATNEKLFF
>TRBV9|-|TRBJ2-3|14|-
TGTGCCAGCAGCGCCTTTCGGTTCACAGATACGCAGTATTTT
CASSAFRFTDTQYF
>TRBV3-1/TRBV3-2|TRBD1|TRBJ1-4|14|-
TGTGCCAGCAGCCCCGGGACAGGGAATGAAAAACTGTTTTTT
CASSPGTGNEKLFF
>TRBV7-9|TRBD1|TRBJ2-1|12|-
TGTGCCAGCACCGCGACAGGGACTGAGCAGTTCTTC
CASTATGTEQFF
>TRBV7-8|TRBD1|TRBJ2-7|14|once
TGTGCCAGCAGCTTAGTATGGGACAGCTACGAGCAGTACTTC
CASSLVWDSYEQYF
>TRBV28|TRBD1|TRBJ2-7|12|-
TGTGCCAGCAGGCAGGGGGTCTACGAGCAGTACTTC
CASRQGVYEQYF
>TRBV10-2|-|TRBJ1-3|14|-
TGCGCCAGCCTTGGGGAGGGGGCTGGAAACACCATATATTTT
CASLGEGAGNTIYF
>TRBV5-1|TRBD1|TRBJ1-2|15|-
TGCGCCAGCCGATCCGGGACAGGGGATAACTATGGCTACACCTTC
CASRSGTGDNYGYTF
>TRBV11-3|TRBD2|TRBJ2-1|15|-
TGTGCCAGCAGCTCCGGACTAGCGGGGGACAATGAGCAGTTCTTC
CASSSGLAGDNEQFF
>TRBV4-2|TRBD2|TRBJ2-3|17|-
TGTGCCAGCAGCCAAGATGGGACTAGTCGCGGCACAGATACGCAGTATTTT
CASSQDGTSRGTDTQYF
>TRBV11-3|TRBD1|TRBJ2-7|15|-
TGTGCCAGCAGCCGATGGACAGGGGGCATCCACGAGCAGTACTTC
CASSRWTGGIHEQYF
>TRBV7-9|TRBD1|TRBJ2-7|13|-
TGTGCCAGCAGCCCTTCAGGGGGCGGCGAGCAGTACTTC
CASSPSGGGEQYF
>TRBV24-1|-|TRBJ2-1|15|once
TGTGCCACCAGTGACCCGAAGACATACAGGGATGAGCAGTTCTTC
CATSDPKTYRDEQFF
>TRBV18|-|TRBJ1-2|18|-
-
CASSPFQVRARGYYGYTF
>TRBV2|TRBD2|TRBJ2-1|15|-
TGTGCCAGCTTCCGTCCGGGGGGGCCAGTGGATGAGCAGTTCTTC
CASFRPGGPVDEQFF
>TRBV6-5|-|TRBJ1-3|14|-
TGTGCCAGCAGTTATCAGAGGGCTGGAAACACCATATATTTT
CASSYQRAGNTIYF
>TRBV6-5|-|TRBJ1-2|11|-
TGTGGTGCGGGGAATGACTATGGCTACACCTTC
CGAGNDYGYTF
>TRBV6-5|-|TRBJ1-2|14|once
TGTGCCAGCCGGGAGGGGGTTAAGAACTATGGCTACACCTTC
CASREGVKNYGYTF
>TRBV19|TRBD1|TRBJ2-7|15|few
TGTGCCAGTAGTATAGGCACAGGGGGCATGAACGAGCAGTACTTC
CASSIGTGGMNEQYF
>TRBV7-2|-|TRBJ2-5|11|few
TGTGCCAGCAGCCCGCAAGAGACCCAGTACTTC
CASSPQETQYF
>TRBV6-5|-|TRBJ2-7|11|-
TGTGCCAGCAGTTCAACTTACGAGCAGTACTTC
CASSSTYEQYF
>TRBV3-1/TRBV3-2|TRBD1|TRBJ2-7|14|once
TGTGCCAGCAGCCAGTATACAGGGGGCCACGAGCAGTACTTC
CASSQYTGGHEQYF